The present T cell receptor beta chain was sequenced within a study of cytomegalovirus exposure and HLA in healthy donors. Study overall: Among the approximately 380 donors who were genotyped, roughly 85% fell in the genetic ancestry cluster that is associated with self-reported Caucasian donors.

Whole-study findings and limits: Using a false discovery rate of 0.05, a later analysis showed that 16,000 or so TCR beta sequences were associated with HLA alleles. In vitro assays verified that three CMV-associated chains recognized CMV antigens specifically.

CDR3 length equals 14 residues. Trimming at V came to 5 bases and at J to 6 bases, leaving 6 bases not matched to a gene. Germline lookup yields CDR1 MNHNS and CDR2 SASEGT. On this clone: The antigen is not known.

It was with 60 Vbeta and 13 Jbeta primers that the PCR ran. Clones were read by immunoSEQ multiplex PCR, and TCRdb kept only the in-frame ones, dropping some. The repertoire includes 60,000 to 75,000 clones, roughly 67% of them detected once, and 5% to 7% sits in the top ten. Sequencing was done on a sample of PBMCs. The chain recombines TRBV6-1 with TRBJ2-4, with 8 bases fitting TRBD1. The receptor's source is a man aged 50-59 years in good health and CMV-seronegative. The DNA of the CDR3 is TGTGCCAGCAGTTCCCAGGGGGCTAGAAACATTCAGTACTTC. Translating it yields CASSSQGARNIQYF.